This T cell receptor beta chain was identified during a study of tumor and adjacent non-tumor tissue in lung cancer. Study results and limitations: Tumor tissue had significantly higher TCR diversity than normal lung.

RNA was extracted from bulk tissue without any cell sorting. This clonotype occurred many times. The antigen is undetermined. TCRbeta libraries were built with three rounds of nested PCR, modified from ARM-PCR. One entry per CDR3 protein results from TCRdb running MiXCR on the multiplex PCR reads. The sample consists of tens of thousands of distinct CDR3 sequences, roughly 72% of them appearing once. The V end lost 6 bases, the J end lost 5 bases, and 7 bases lay between the germline ends. The CDR3 spans 12 residues. The sample consisted of lung tumor tissue. This clonotype originated in a woman in her thirties or forties with non-small cell lung cancer. V usage is TRBV12-3 or TRBV12-4 and J usage is TRBJ2-2; no clear D gene. The CDR3 region is CASSSSTGELFF. The CDR3 DNA is TGTGCCAGCAGCTCAAGTACCGGGGAGCTGTTTTTT.